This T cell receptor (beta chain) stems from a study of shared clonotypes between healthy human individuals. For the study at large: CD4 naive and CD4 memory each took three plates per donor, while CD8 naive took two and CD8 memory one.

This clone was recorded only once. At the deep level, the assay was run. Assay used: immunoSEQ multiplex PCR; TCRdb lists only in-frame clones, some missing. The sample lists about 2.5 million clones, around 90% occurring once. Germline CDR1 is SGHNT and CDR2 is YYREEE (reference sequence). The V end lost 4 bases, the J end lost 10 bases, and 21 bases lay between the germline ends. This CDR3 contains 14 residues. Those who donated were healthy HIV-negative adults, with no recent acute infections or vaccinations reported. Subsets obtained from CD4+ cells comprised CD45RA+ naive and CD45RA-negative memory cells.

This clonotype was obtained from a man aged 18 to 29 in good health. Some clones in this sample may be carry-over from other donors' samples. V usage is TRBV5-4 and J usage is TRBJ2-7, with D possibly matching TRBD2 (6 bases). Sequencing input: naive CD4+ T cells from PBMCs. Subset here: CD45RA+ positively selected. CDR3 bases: TGTGCCAGCAGCCGCCGAGCTAGAGGAGGGAGACAGTACTTC. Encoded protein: CASSRRARGGRQYF.